This T cell receptor beta chain stems from a study of blood T cell repertoires in COVID-19. Study-level background: COVID-19 samples, acute and convalescent, were from the United States, Italy and Spain. T cells, B-cell-depleted T cells, or PBMCs provided the cDNA or gDNA that served as material.

V dropped 2 bases and J dropped 8 bases, with 18 bases sitting between them. Germline loops: CDR1 LGHNA, CDR2 YSLEER. This CDR3 is 15 amino acids long. Original processing notes: Amplification with reference gene primers provided the estimates of nucleated cell counts. TCRdb's copy holds only in-frame clones and misses some; the assay was immunoSEQ multiplex PCR. V and J calls plus clone size are reproduced from that table; the DNA served to infer D and trimming. This table holds more than 95,000 clones, around 85% found once. V is TRBV4-3 and J is TRBJ1-1, with D possibly matching TRBD1 (6 bases). The sequencing input was peripheral blood. The sequence came from a woman older than 75 with active or convalescent COVID-19. CDR3 residues: CASSQQVGADREAFF. The CDR3 bases are TGCGCCAGCAGCCAACAGGTCGGTGCCGACAGGGAAGCTTTCTTT.